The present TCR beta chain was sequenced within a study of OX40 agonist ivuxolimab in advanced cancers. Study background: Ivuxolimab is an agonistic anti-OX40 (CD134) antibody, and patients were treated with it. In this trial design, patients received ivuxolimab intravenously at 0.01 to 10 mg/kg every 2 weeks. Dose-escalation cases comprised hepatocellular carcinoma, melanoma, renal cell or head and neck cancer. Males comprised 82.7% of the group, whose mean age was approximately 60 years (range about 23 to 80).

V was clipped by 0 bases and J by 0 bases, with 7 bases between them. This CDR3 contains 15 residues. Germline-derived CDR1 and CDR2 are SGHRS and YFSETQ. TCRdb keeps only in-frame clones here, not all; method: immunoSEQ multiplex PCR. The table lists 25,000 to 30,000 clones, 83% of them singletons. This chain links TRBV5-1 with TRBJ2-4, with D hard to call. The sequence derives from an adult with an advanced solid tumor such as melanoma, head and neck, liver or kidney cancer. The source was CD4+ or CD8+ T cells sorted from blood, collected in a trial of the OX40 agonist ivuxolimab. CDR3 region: CASSLGSLAKNIQYF. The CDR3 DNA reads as TGCGCCAGCAGCTTGGGAAGCTTAGCCAAAAACATTCAGTACTTC.